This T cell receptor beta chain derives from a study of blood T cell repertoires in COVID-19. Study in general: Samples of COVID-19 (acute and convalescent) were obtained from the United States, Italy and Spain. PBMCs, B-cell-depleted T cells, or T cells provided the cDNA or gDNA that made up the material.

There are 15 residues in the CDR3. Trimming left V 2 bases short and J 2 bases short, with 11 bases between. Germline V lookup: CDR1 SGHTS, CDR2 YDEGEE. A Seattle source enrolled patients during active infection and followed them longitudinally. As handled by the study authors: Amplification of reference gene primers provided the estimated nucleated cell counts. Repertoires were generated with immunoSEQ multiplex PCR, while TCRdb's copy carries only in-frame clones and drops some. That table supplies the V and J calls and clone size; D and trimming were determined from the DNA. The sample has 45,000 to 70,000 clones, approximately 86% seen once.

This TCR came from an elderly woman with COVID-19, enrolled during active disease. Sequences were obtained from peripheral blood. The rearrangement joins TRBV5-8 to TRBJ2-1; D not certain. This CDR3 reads CASSLLNSPYNEQFF. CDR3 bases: TGTGCCAGCAGCTTACTGAATAGCCCCTACAATGAGCAGTTCTTC.